Reported below is one T cell receptor beta chain. Ten or more counts support this clone. The target of this receptor is not known. The read ends 3 residues shy of where the CDR3 ends; the end is completed using the germline J gene. There are 15 amino acids in the CDR3, from cysteine to phenylalanine inclusive. Of the CDR3's DNA, 36 bases were read; they are in frame from base 1. Germline trimming amounts to 1 base on V and 2 bases on J, with 1 as the count of junction bases outside the gene matches. The sample belongs to a study of T cell clonality in common variable immunodeficiency (dated by TCRdb to about 2015). What the study reported, not specific to this receptor: Healthy controls shared more TCRbeta clones with each other than CVID subjects shared among themselves (p < 0.0001). Despite equal DNA input, controls averaged approximately 74,000 unique sequences per sample versus about 31,547 in CVID samples. According to the authors, finding the cause of the higher clonality in CVID would require sequencing the repertoires of T cell subpopulations. TCRbeta clonality was higher in CVID subjects than in healthy controls (t-test p = 0.018), and the increase was most characteristic of about a third of subjects. Patient heterogeneity within the CVID cohort put limits on correlating repertoire features with clinical complications. CVID TCRbeta sequences reportedly showed fewer deletions and N-nucleotide insertions and lacked highly modified clones with 13 or more V deletions.

Both CVID patients and healthy controls were predominantly of Caucasian heritage. From each donor, 5 to 8 ml of heparinized peripheral whole blood was collected. TCRbeta CDR3 repertoires were sequenced from genomic DNA of adults with common variable immune deficiency (CVID) and healthy adult controls. The control group comprised approximately 22 healthy adult volunteers, roughly twelve female and roughly ten male, aged about 23 to 75 years with a mean age of approximately 35. Diluted blood was density-centrifuged over Hypaque 1077 or Ficoll-Paque to isolate peripheral blood mononuclear cells. Genomic DNA was extracted from unsorted mononuclear cells by Qiagen column purification or by a centrifugation-based method. Equivalent amounts of genomic DNA from CVID and control samples were used as sequencing input. For every sample, a 60 bp segment covering the rearranged TCRbeta CDR3 region was amplified and then sequenced. The immunoSEQ assay, a bias-corrected multiplex PCR combined with high-throughput sequencing, was used to amplify TCRbeta. The paper's data handling went like this. Every unique nucleotide sequence was considered a clone and was annotated with V, D and J genes, copy number and frequency. Sequences were labeled productive if in frame, and non-productive if out of frame or containing stop codons. As previously described, Shannon's entropy was used to calculate clonality. The predicted amino acid sequences of productive clones were used to derive the mean CDR3 Kyte-Doolittle hydropathy. Hierarchical clustering of scaled V gene usage was performed with the R hclust function using Manhattan distance and complete linkage. To assess clone sharing by CDR3 amino acid sequence, 12 repertoires per group were resampled over 100 rounds. The repertoires were searched for 60 to 70 published EBV-specific TCRbeta sequences and some 250 published CMV-specific TCRbeta sequences. A couple of CVID samples yielding fewer than 10,000 sequences were excluded from analysis, leaving 42 CVID repertoires. Imported from immuneACCESS, the table was reduced by TCRdb to in-frame sequences with V and J called. These copies leave out some clones; in studies compared against another copy, an unresolved V gene accounts for under half, and the cause of the remainder is not known. D and trimming were read from the DNA, whereas the V and J calls and clone size are those reported in that table. Listed for this sample are about 64,000 clones, none observed only a single time. About 1.7% of the sample rests with the top ten.

The sequence derives from a person aged 18 to 70 in good health. Material for sequencing was peripheral blood mononuclear cells. The V and J segments used are TRBV12-3 or TRBV12-4 and TRBJ2-2, with 7 middle bases fitting TRBD1. CDR3 DNA, as far as it was read: TGTGCCAGCAGTTTAGGAGGGGGCAACACCGGGGAG. The translation is CASSLGGGNTGE. The full CDR3 is CASSLGGGNTGELFF.